This T cell receptor beta chain comes out of a study of human T cells and chemical hapten exposure. General study results and limits: No alteration of TCRs above 1 in 1000 frequency was seen with DPC sensitization.

The study extracted total RNA from unfractionated whole blood. As concerns this clonotype: Its specificity is not known.

The CDR3 is 13 amino acids. Germline CDR1 is KGHDR and CDR2 is SFDVKD. The V gene lost 5 bases and the J gene lost 4 bases, with 7 bases spanning the gap. Each cDNA molecule in the library carried unique molecular identifiers. Original analysis: With a range of about 23,224 to 750,000, the median per sample was about 87,000 TCRs. Each CDR3 protein is one row after TCRdb ran MiXCR on the 5' RACE reads. TCRdb's processing, not the authors' own work, is the source of the V and J calls. The sample lists roughly 81,000 distinct CDR3 sequences, approximately 16% occurring once. The TCR originated in a female donor in good health. The V gene is TRBV24-1, the J gene TRBJ2-2; no firm D call. As DNA, the CDR3 is TGTGCCACCAGTGCCCTGACCACCGGGGAGCTGTTTTTT. This encodes CATSALTTGELFF.